This T cell receptor beta chain originates from a study of Graves' ophthalmopathy and Graves' hyperthyroidism. Using RNA transcripts, the TCR beta CDR3 regions were amplified. HTBI primers were used in a first-round RT-PCR, which preceded a second-round multiplex PCR. Using its own MiXCR run on the multiplex PCR reads, TCRdb lists one record per CDR3 protein. The sample includes nearly 400,000 distinct CDR3 sequences, around 20% of them seen just once. The V end was cut by 3 bases, the J end by 4 bases, with 15 bases between. The CDR3 spans 15 residues. The germline V gene encodes CDR1 KGHSH and CDR2 LQKENI. Findings and caveats of the study: Ophthalmopathy could be told apart from stable hyperthyroidism by a 13-signature model (roughly 90% sensitivity, roughly 81% specificity).

A few counts support this clonotype. What it binds is not known. Symptoms, serum thyroxine and TRAb, thyroid ultrasound, and orbital computed tomography formed the diagnostic basis. The clonotype originates from a woman aged 18-29 years with Graves' ophthalmopathy. The specimen sequenced was peripheral blood. This chain links TRBV18 with TRBJ1-1, with a tentative D call TRBD1 (5 bases). For the CDR3, the DNA is TGTGCCAGCTCACCTGCCCCACCCGGGGCCACTGAAGCTTTCTTT. This translates into CASSPAPPGATEAFF. Full variable domain (rest looked up from reference TRBV18 and TRBJ1-1): NAGVMQNPRHLVRRRGQEARLRCSPMKGHSHVYWYRQLPEEGLKFMVYLQKENIIDESGMPKERFSAEFPKEGPSILRIQQVVRGDSAAYFCASSPAPPGATEAFFGQGTRLTVV.